This is a list of T cell receptor beta chains from one sample in a study of cytomegalovirus exposure and HLA in healthy donors. This table comes from immunoSEQ multiplex PCR, and its TCRdb copy is limited to in-frame clones, with some not included. The profile covers under 150,000 clones, with roughly three quarters appearing a single time and more than 4% taken by the ten largest. Sequencing was performed on PBMCs. The receptor set was obtained from a man in his fifties or sixties in good health and CMV-seronegative. Both conserved end residues are part of each CDR3. The D gene is left open where the match is weak. The size field is filled for only some rows; it gives once, few, many or a size class.

V: TRBV9; D: -; J: TRBJ1-4; size: -; CDR3: CASSVEPRDEKLFF; DNA: TGTGCCAGCAGCGTCGAGCCACGAGATGAAAAACTGTTTTTT
V: TRBV6-1; D: -; J: TRBJ1-2; size: few; CDR3: CASSVWGRASNYGYTF; DNA: TGTGCCAGCAGTGTATGGGGCAGGGCCTCTAACTATGGCTACACCTTC
V: TRBV9; D: TRBD2; J: TRBJ2-1; size: -; CDR3: CASSAGTSGSTSSYNEQFF; DNA: TGTGCCAGCAGCGCCGGGACTAGCGGTTCGACGAGCTCCTACAATGAGCAGTTCTTC
V: TRBV6-6; D: -; J: TRBJ2-3; size: -; CDR3: CASSHSGESTDTQYF; DNA: TGTGCCAGCAGCCACTCGGGGGAAAGCACAGATACGCAGTATTTT
V: TRBV28; D: -; J: TRBJ2-7; size: -; CDR3: CASSNNEVRSYEQYF; DNA: TGTGCCAGCAGTAACAATGAGGTTAGATCCTACGAGCAGTACTTC
V: TRBV12-1; D: -; J: TRBJ2-5; size: -; CDR3: CANPFRVRRETQETQYF; DNA: TGTGCCAACCCTTTCCGGGTAAGGCGGGAGACCCAAGAGACCCAGTACTTC
V: TRBV29-1; D: TRBD1; J: TRBJ1-4; size: -; CDR3: CSVETGSDEKLFF; DNA: TGCAGCGTAGAGACAGGGAGTGATGAAAAACTGTTTTTT
V: TRBV7-6; D: -; J: TRBJ1-4; size: -; CDR3: CASSLNGGLPPEKLFF; DNA: TGTGCCAGCAGCTTAAATGGGGGACTACCTCCTGAAAAACTGTTTTTT
V: TRBV2; D: TRBD2; J: TRBJ2-1; size: -; CDR3: CASSYLAGGYNEQFF; DNA: TGTGCCAGCAGTTATCTAGCGGGGGGATACAATGAGCAGTTCTTC
V: TRBV18; D: -; J: TRBJ1-6; size: few; CDR3: CASSPPFEDSPLHF; DNA: TGTGCCAGCTCACCCCCCTTCGAGGATTCACCCCTCCACTTT
V: TRBV25-1; D: TRBD1; J: TRBJ2-2; size: -; CDR3: CASSETQGHTGELFF; DNA: TGTGCCAGCAGTGAAACACAGGGGCACACCGGGGAGCTGTTTTTT
V: TRBV27; D: -; J: TRBJ2-3; size: -; CDR3: CASSLKGITGTRTDTQYF; DNA: TGTGCCAGCAGTTTGAAGGGGATCACAGGGACCCGCACAGATACGCAGTATTTT
V: TRBV19; D: TRBD1; J: TRBJ2-7; size: -; CDR3: CASSIQGVYEQYF; DNA: TGTGCCAGTAGTATACAGGGGGTGTACGAGCAGTACTTC
V: TRBV5-1; D: TRBD1; J: TRBJ2-7; size: -; CDR3: CASSPRDSSYEQYF; DNA: TGCGCCAGCAGCCCCCGGGACAGCTCCTACGAGCAGTACTTC